One sample yielded the 9 T cell receptor beta chains listed below, sequenced in a study of monozygotic twins with inflammatory bowel disease. One entry per CDR3 protein, without DNA, is what TCRdb gives after re-calling the 5' RACE reads. Recorded for this sample: some 440,000 distinct CDR3 sequences. The sequenced sample consisted of blood. The receptors shown here come from a human donor with ulcerative colitis or Crohn's disease, or a healthy co-twin of an affected twin (not recorded which).

The J gene is TRBJ1-3, the V gene TRBV2. There are 12 residues in the CDR3. Per the germline V gene, CDR1 is SNHLY and CDR2 is FYNNEI. This chain's CDR3 is CASRGRENTIYF.

CDR3 residues: CATSTGTSPYEQYF. This chain uses TRBV24-1 with TRBJ2-7; TCRdb returns TRBD2, unconfirmable since there is no DNA. Per the germline V gene, CDR1 is KGHDR and CDR2 is SFDVKD. The CDR3 is 14 residues long.

V is TRBV12-3 or TRBV12-4 and J is TRBJ2-5; absent DNA, TCRdb's TRBD2 call cannot be checked. The CDR3 loop spans 14 amino acids. The CDR3 sequence: CASSSWSPQETQYF.

The CDR3 reads CASSKGLAGGPYYEQYF. This sequence joins TRBV12-3 or TRBV12-4 and TRBJ2-7; TCRdb designates TRBD2, a call that cannot be tested without DNA. This CDR3 contains 17 residues.

The rearrangement uses TRBV5-1 and TRBJ2-3. This CDR3 is built from 17 residues. Germline V CDR1 and CDR2: SGHRS, YFSETQ. CDR3: CASSLGQGVGFADTQYF.

The chain combines TRBV24-1 with TRBJ2-7; TCRdb's assignment of TRBD2 cannot be checked, as there is no DNA. The length of the CDR3 is 15 residues. From germline, CDR1 is KGHDR and CDR2 SFDVKD. The CDR3 loop reads CATSEGGGLSGEQYF.

The genes are TRBV4-2 and TRBJ2-2; absent DNA, TCRdb's TRBD2 call cannot be checked. The germline CDR1 and CDR2 sequences are LGHNA and YNFKEQ. The CDR3 extends over 17 amino acids. The CDR3 loop reads CASSQDLKRGNTGELFF.

This chain joins TRBV19 and TRBJ2-1; TCRdb's D call, TRBD1, is unchecked because there is no DNA. The CDR3 spans 15 residues. The germline CDR1 and CDR2 sequences are LNHDA and SQIVND (reference sequence). CDR3 residues: CVSRDGQAAYNEQFF.

The V and J genes are TRBV4-1 and TRBJ2-7. The germline V gene has CDR1 MGHRA and CDR2 YSYEKL. The CDR3 is 16 amino acids. The CDR3 protein is CASSPAWVEIEYEQYF.